The rows below give T cell receptor beta chains drawn from one sample of a study of blood T cells in healthy people across ages. In TCRdb, the 5' RACE reads were re-called with MiXCR into one record per CDR3 protein. Found here are about 1.8 million distinct CDR3 sequences, about 49% of them singletons; the top ten hold approximately 2.1%. The material sequenced was blood. Source of these receptors: a woman aged 40 to 55 in good health. Both conserved end residues are part of each CDR3. Fields, in order: CDR3 length, clone size, J gene, D gene, V gene, CDR3 DNA, CDR3 protein. The D gene is left open where the match is weak. Clone size is given for some rows only: seen once, a few or many times, or a class if the clone is expanded.

cdr3_length: 12
clone_size: -
j_call: TRBJ1-1
d_call: -
v_call: TRBV12-5
cdr3_nt: TGTGCTAGTGGTCTCGGCCTAGGGATAGCTTTCTTT
cdr3_aa: CASGLGLGIAFF

cdr3_length: 15
clone_size: many
j_call: TRBJ2-3
d_call: TRBD2
v_call: TRBV5-1
cdr3_nt: TGTGCCAGCAGCTTAGTCGCGGGGGGGCCAGATACGCAGTATTTT
cdr3_aa: CASSLVAGGPDTQYF

cdr3_length: 14
clone_size: -
j_call: TRBJ2-3
d_call: -
v_call: TRBV7-3
cdr3_nt: TGTGCCAGCAGCCCGGTAGCGTCGGCAGATACGCAGTATTTT
cdr3_aa: CASSPVASADTQYF

cdr3_length: 15
clone_size: few
j_call: TRBJ2-3
d_call: -
v_call: TRBV5-1
cdr3_nt: TGCGCCAGCAGCGCTGTAACAGGGAACACAGATACGCAGTATTTT
cdr3_aa: CASSAVTGNTDTQYF

cdr3_length: 12
clone_size: -
j_call: TRBJ2-7
d_call: -
v_call: TRBV10-3
cdr3_nt: TGTGCCATCAGTGAGCTAGGGTACGAGCAGTCCTTC
cdr3_aa: CAISELGYEQSF

cdr3_length: 11
clone_size: once
j_call: TRBJ1-1
d_call: TRBD1
v_call: TRBV6-5
cdr3_nt: TGTGCCAGCAGTTCTACAGGGGTGGCTTTCTTT
cdr3_aa: CASSSTGVAFF

cdr3_length: 12
clone_size: -
j_call: TRBJ1-2
d_call: -
v_call: TRBV7-2
cdr3_nt: TGTGCCAGCAGCGTAGTCCCGTATGGCTACACCTTC
cdr3_aa: CASSVVPYGYTF

cdr3_length: 13
clone_size: -
j_call: TRBJ2-3
d_call: -
v_call: TRBV7-2
cdr3_nt: TGTGCCAGCACCCGGAGATACACAGATACGCAGTATTTT
cdr3_aa: CASTRRYTDTQYF

cdr3_length: 13
clone_size: -
j_call: TRBJ2-3
d_call: -
v_call: TRBV18
cdr3_nt: TGTGCCAGCTCACCACCGGTTTCAGATACGCAGTATTTT
cdr3_aa: CASSPPVSDTQYF

cdr3_length: 18
clone_size: -
j_call: TRBJ2-6
d_call: TRBD1
v_call: TRBV20-1
cdr3_nt: TGCAGTGCTAGAGTAACAGGGGGCGCCCCCTCTGGGGCCAACGTCCTGACTTTC
cdr3_aa: CSARVTGGAPSGANVLTF

cdr3_length: 17
clone_size: few
j_call: TRBJ2-6
d_call: -
v_call: TRBV5-1
cdr3_nt: TGCGCCAGCAGCTTGGTAACAGGCCGCTCTGGGGCCAACGTCCTGACTTTC
cdr3_aa: CASSLVTGRSGANVLTF

cdr3_length: 11
clone_size: -
j_call: TRBJ2-7
d_call: -
v_call: TRBV20-1
cdr3_nt: TGCAGTGCTCTTGGGGGAATGAGGCAGTACTTC
cdr3_aa: CSALGGMRQYF

cdr3_length: 15
clone_size: -
j_call: TRBJ2-1
d_call: -
v_call: TRBV20-1
cdr3_nt: TGCAGTGCTAGAGATCCCAACCGGGCCTATAGTGAGCAGTTCTTC
cdr3_aa: CSARDPNRAYSEQFF

cdr3_length: 14
clone_size: few
j_call: TRBJ2-1
d_call: TRBD1
v_call: TRBV20-1
cdr3_nt: TGCAGTGCTAGAGGGGACAGGGGGCGCGGTGAGCAGTTCTTC
cdr3_aa: CSARGDRGRGEQFF